These 27 T cell receptor beta chains came from one sample sequenced in a study of somatic mutations in cytotoxic T cells in rheumatoid arthritis. The method was immunoSEQ multiplex PCR; TCRdb's version includes in-frame clones alone and lacks a portion of them. Among about 6,900 clones listed, 60% to 80% were seen once. The sequencing input was CD8+ T cells sorted from blood. The receptors originated from an adult with rheumatoid arthritis.

This clone ranks as medium-sized. The rearrangement links TRBV28 to TRBJ2-7, with 12 bases that match TRBD2. Germline V gene sequence: CDR1 MDHEN, CDR2 SYDVKM. The CDR3 has 15 amino acids. The J segment lost 3 bases and the V segment lost 1 base, leaving 1 base of the junction unmatched. The chain's CDR3 is CASSLLGLAGYEQYF. The DNA for the CDR3 is TGTGCCAGCAGTTTATTGGGACTAGCGGGCTACGAGCAGTACTTC.

The V gene is TRBV27, the J gene TRBJ1-1; TRBD1 might be the D (5 bases). Trimming cost V 1 base and J 11 bases, with 20 bases left between them. The CDR3 extends over 15 amino acids. Germline CDR1 MNHEY, CDR2 SMNVEV (reference sequence). The DNA of the CDR3 is TGTGCCAGCAGTTTATGGGGCCCGACAGCCGGGCGGGCTTTCTTT. This encodes CASSLWGPTAGRAFF.

In this sample, this clone turned up a few times. The chain combines TRBV4-1 with TRBJ2-7, with D possibly matching TRBD1 (5 bases). CDR3 length: 15 amino acids. Looked up from germline, CDR1 is MGHRA and CDR2 is YSYEKL. V lost 0 bases and J 0 bases, leaving 9 bases between the germline ends. The CDR3 DNA sequence: TGCGCCAGCAGCCAAGATGGGCAGGGCTCCTACGAGCAGTACTTC. Protein sequence: CASSQDGQGSYEQYF.

J is TRBJ2-7 and V is TRBV9, with D possibly being TRBD2 (6 bases). The CDR3 runs to 15 residues. V was clipped by 0 bases and J by 5 bases, with 15 bases between them. In germline, CDR1 is SGDLS, CDR2 YYNGEE. CDR3 loop: CASSVGGLALDEQYF. As DNA, the CDR3 is TGTGCCAGCAGCGTAGGAGGTCTAGCGTTAGACGAGCAGTACTTC.

The V call is TRBV10-1, the J call TRBJ1-1; no definite D call. The germline gives CDR1 WNHNN, CDR2 SYGVQD (reference sequence). The CDR3 is 15 amino acids. The germline V and J ends were trimmed by 0 bases and 1 base, with 9 bases remaining between them. For the CDR3, the DNA is TGCGCCAGCAGTGAGTCGAACGGGGAGAACACTGAAGCTTTCTTT. It specifies CASSESNGENTEAFF.

The J gene is TRBJ2-5, the V gene TRBV6-1; TRBD2 agrees at 7 bases. Germline assignment: CDR1 MNHNS and CDR2 SASEGT. The CDR3 sequence is 16 residues long. V lost 4 bases and J lost 1; bases outside the gene matches: 9. CDR3 nucleotide sequence: TGTGCCAGCAGTGGTCTTAACGGGAGGTTCCAAGAGACCCAGTACTTC. The encoded protein is CASSGLNGRFQETQYF.

The chain is built from TRBV13 and TRBJ2-5, with 8 bases aligning to TRBD1. With 5 bases clipped from V and 2 bases from J, the junction kept 19 bases outside the gene matches. CDR1 PRHDT and CDR2 FYEKMQ come from the germline V gene (reference sequence). The CDR3 is 19 amino acids. CDR3 bases: TGTGCCAGCAGCCACGCAGGGGGCTGGTTAGGGTGGAGGCAAGAGACCCAGTACTTC. Protein: CASSHAGGWLGWRQETQYF.

CDR3 sequence: CASSPLRPGQGRTGELFF. In DNA form, the CDR3 reads TGTGCCAGCAGCCCACTTCGCCCGGGACAGGGTAGGACCGGGGAGCTGTTTTTT. V gene TRBV7-9 combines with J gene TRBJ2-2, with 9 bases identical to TRBD1. V was clipped by 5 bases and J by 5 bases; unmatched bases: 15. The germline gives CDR1 SEHNR, CDR2 FQNEAQ (reference sequence). This CDR3 is 18 amino acids long. Variable domain in full (rest from reference TRBV7-9 and TRBJ2-2): DTGVSQNPRHKITKRGQNVTFRCDPISEHNRLYWYRQTLGQGPEFLTYFQNEAQLEKSRLLSDRFSAERPKGSFSTLEIQRTEQGDSAMYLCASSPLRPGQGRTGELFFGEGSRLTVL.

Here the CDR3 DNA reads TGCGCCAGCAGCTTCGGACAGGGGGGTGGCTACACCTTC. Translated: CASSFGQGGGYTF. This rearrangement joins TRBV5-1 to TRBJ1-2; 10 bases match TRBD1. V was pared by 2 bases and J by 7 bases, with 2 bases of the junction left unmatched. Germline lookup yields CDR1 SGHRS and CDR2 YFSETQ. The CDR3 is made up of 13 amino acids.

With respect to this clone: The identical CDR3 is also encoded by other nucleotide sequences in the sample. The chain recombines TRBV4-1 with TRBJ2-7; TRBD2 is a possible D gene (6 bases). Germline loops: CDR1 MGHRA, CDR2 YSYEKL. The V end was cut by 1 base, the J end by 2 bases, with 9 bases between. The CDR3 sequence is 14 residues long. CDR3: CASSQAGAAYEQYF. The CDR3 DNA sequence: TGCGCCAGCAGCCAAGCGGGAGCGGCCTACGAGCAGTACTTC.

This chain links TRBV28 with TRBJ1-1; TRBD1 agrees at 7 bases. CDR1 MDHEN and CDR2 SYDVKM come from the germline V gene. The CDR3 loop spans 12 amino acids. The junction had 8 bases not matched to a gene; V was cut back by 8 bases and J by 8 bases. CDR3 coding DNA: TGTGCCAGCTTGGAGAGGGGGCCGGAAGCTTTCTTT. Translation gives CASLERGPEAFF.

The V call is TRBV6-5, the J call TRBJ1-2; D is unclear. Trimming left V 5 bases short and J 5 bases short, with 18 bases between. This CDR3 spans 15 amino acids. CDR1 and CDR2 from the germline V gene are MNHEY and SVGAGI. The CDR3 protein is CASSTSEGSGYGYTF. As DNA, the CDR3 is TGTGCCAGCAGTACCTCGGAGGGATCGGGGTATGGCTACACCTTC.

V gene TRBV9 combines with J gene TRBJ2-2, with D perhaps TRBD2 (5 bases). The germline gives CDR1 SGDLS, CDR2 YYNGEE. The CDR3 is 16 amino acids. Trimming removed 3 bases from V and 3 bases from J, with 15 bases in between. CDR3 in amino acids: CASSDGVVGYTGELFF. The CDR3 DNA is TGTGCCAGCAGCGACGGGGTAGTGGGGTACACCGGGGAGCTGTTTTTT. Looking up the rest from reference TRBV9 and TRBJ2-2 gives the full variable domain: DSGVTQTPKHLITATGQRVTLRCSPRSGDLSVYWYQQSLDQGLQFLIQYYNGEERAKGNILERFSAQQFPDLHSELNLSSLELGDSALYFCASSDGVVGYTGELFFGEGSRLTVL.

This rearrangement joins TRBV4-2 to TRBJ2-2; D gene ambiguous. Germline V CDR1 and CDR2: LGHNA, YNFKEQ. The CDR3 sequence is 14 residues long. Trimming took off 1 base at V and 2 bases at J, with 5 bases between the two ends. CDR3 in amino acids: CASSQGLNTGELFF. CDR3 DNA: TGTGCCAGCAGCCAAGGGCTAAACACCGGGGAGCTGTTTTTT.

The chain couples TRBV19 to TRBJ1-1; D may be TRBD1 (6 bases). Trimming removed 7 bases at V and 0 bases at J, with 9 bases between. The germline gives CDR1 LNHDA, CDR2 SQIVND (reference sequence). This CDR3 is 13 amino acids long. In DNA, the CDR3 is TGTGCCAGTAAGGGGGGCATGAACACTGAAGCTTTCTTT. Translating it yields CASKGGMNTEAFF. Combining the CDR3 with reference TRBV19 and TRBJ1-1 gives the whole variable domain DGGITQSPKYLFRKEGQNVTLSCEQNLNHDAMYWYRQDPGQGLRLIYYSQIVNDFQKGDIAEGYSVSREKKESFPLTVTSAQKNPTAFYLCASKGGMNTEAFFGQGTRLTVV.

The rearrangement joins TRBV11-3 to TRBJ2-1, with TRBD2 matching 11 bases. This CDR3 contains 19 residues. Germline V gene data show CDR1 as SGHNT and CDR2 as YENEEA. V trimming: 1 base; J trimming: 1 base; junction bases outside the gene matches: 9. The CDR3 bases are TGTGCCAGCAGCTTAGCAGGGCTAGCGGGAGGCGCATCCTACAATGAGCAGTTCTTC. The encoded protein is CASSLAGLAGGASYNEQFF.

This rearrangement joins TRBV6-5 to TRBJ1-2; TRBD1 matches at 8 bases. The trim removed 6 bases at V and 8 bases at J, leaving 8 bases unmatched. The germline gives CDR1 MNHEY, CDR2 SVGAGI. This CDR3 is 13 amino acids long. CDR3 residues: CASSPGQGSGYTF. Written as DNA, the CDR3 is TGTGCCAGCAGCCCCGGACAGGGATCGGGCTACACCTTC.

The V call is TRBV23-1, the J call TRBJ1-1; D is perhaps TRBD1 (6 bases). TRBV23-1 is recorded as an ORF, its role being uncertain. This CDR3 has 14 amino acids. V lost 7 bases and J 6 bases, leaving 18 bases between the germline ends. This chain's CDR3 is CASTPHRAPAEAFF. CDR3 in DNA: TGCGCCAGCACCCCCCACAGGGCTCCGGCTGAAGCTTTCTTT.

There are a few counts of this clone. The rearrangement joins TRBV6-5 to TRBJ1-1; D is perhaps TRBD1 (5 bases). CDR3 length: 13 amino acids. Deletions cut 6 bases from V and 2 bases from J, with 10 bases between. Per the germline V gene, CDR1 is MNHEY and CDR2 is SVGAGI. CDR3 nucleotides: TGTGCCAGCAGGGTAGGGGTTAACACTGAAGCTTTCTTT. Its translation: CASRVGVNTEAFF.

V gene TRBV4-1 combines with J gene TRBJ2-1; D possibly matches TRBD1 or TRBD2 (5 bases each). The CDR3 is 13 amino acids. Trimming pared 4 bases from V and 5 bases from J, leaving 9 bases between. Germline CDR1 reads MGHRA; CDR2 reads YSYEKL. The CDR3 is CASSRDVNNEQFF. The DNA for the CDR3 is TGCGCCAGCAGCCGGGACGTGAACAATGAGCAGTTCTTC.

A word on this clone: Other DNA sequences from this sample encode an identical CDR3 as well. The rearrangement uses TRBV4-1 and TRBJ2-5; 8 positions match TRBD2. The CDR3 runs to 16 residues. J was trimmed by 5 bases and V by 1 base; bases with no gene match: 9. Germline V lookup: CDR1 MGHRA, CDR2 YSYEKL. CDR3 DNA sequence: TGCGCCAGCAGCCAAGGCTTTAGCGGGGAAGGGGAGACCCAGTACTTC. Translated, it gives CASSQGFSGEGETQYF.

J is TRBJ2-1 and V is TRBV28, with D possibly being TRBD2 (6 bases). The germline CDR1 and CDR2 sequences are MDHEN and SYDVKM. The CDR3 contains 14 residues. V was cut by 7 bases and J by 6 bases, with 16 bases left in between. As DNA, the CDR3 is TGTGCCAGCATTAGGTACGGGGAGGTCAATGAGCAGTTCTTC. Protein: CASIRYGEVNEQFF.

In the case of this clone: At one of its ends the junction is not consistent with the germline gene, which may arise from a read error. The chain combines TRBV7-9 with TRBJ2-2; maybe TRBD1 (5 bases). Per germline, CDR1 SEHNR and CDR2 FQNEAQ (reference sequence). This CDR3 has 14 amino acids. In DNA, the CDR3 is TGTACCAGCAGCTCTCCCAGGGTCTCCGGGGAGCTGTTTTTT. It codes for CTSSSPRVSGELFF.

The V call is TRBV27, the J call TRBJ1-5; the D is unclear. Germline lookup yields CDR1 MNHEY and CDR2 SMNVEV (reference sequence). CDR3 size: 14 residues. V lost 2 bases and J 7 bases, leaving 12 bases between the germline ends. DNA of the CDR3: TGTGCCAGCAGTTTAAGCGCAGGCTGGCAGCCCCAGCATTTT. It encodes CASSLSAGWQPQHF.

The chain links TRBV6-5 to TRBJ1-1; D is uncertain. The V end was cut by 0 bases, the J end by 8 bases, with 7 bases between. Germline CDR1 and CDR2: MNHEY and SVGAGI. The CDR3 covers 12 residues. CDR3: CASSYSSGEAFF. CDR3 in DNA: TGTGCCAGCAGTTACTCGTCGGGAGAAGCTTTCTTT.

The chain employs TRBV6-4 and TRBJ2-1, with D perhaps matching TRBD1 (6 bases). The V gene's germline CDR1 is MRHNA and CDR2 SNTAGT. V was trimmed by 3 bases and J by 5 bases, leaving 8 bases between them. This CDR3 has 13 residues. CDR3 sequence: CASSETGNNEQFF. CDR3 bases: TGTGCCAGCAGTGAGACAGGAAACAATGAGCAGTTCTTC.

The chain recombines TRBV27 with TRBJ1-5; a weak D match, TRBD1 (6 bases). The CDR3 totals 13 residues. Trimming left V 6 bases short and J 6 bases short, with 12 bases between. CDR1 and CDR2 from the germline V gene are MNHEY and SMNVEV (reference sequence). DNA for the CDR3: TGTGCCAGCAGCTACAGGGAAACTCAGCCCCAGCATTTT. Translating gives CASSYRETQPQHF.